Listed here are 8 T cell receptor beta chains from one sample, sequenced in a study of patients and donors after allogeneic stem cell transplantation. TCRdb reanalysed the RT-PCR reads using MiXCR and keeps one entry per CDR3 protein. The table includes 150,000 or so distinct CDR3 sequences, about a quarter detected once. Material: blood, either unsorted or a sorted T cell fraction (not recorded which). These receptors were collected from a human donor who was either an allogeneic HSCT recipient or a stem cell or donor lymphocyte infusion donor (not recorded which). It is not recorded whose cells these are; they may come from a transplant donor.

The chain carries TRBV20-1 and TRBJ1-2, with D maybe TRBD1 (6 bases). Between the trimmed V and J ends, which lost 3 bases and 7 bases, there was a span of 15 bases. Germline V CDR1 and CDR2: DFQATT, SNEGSKA (reference sequence). This CDR3 comprises 13 residues. In DNA, the CDR3 is TGCAGTGCTAGTTCTACAGGGCGGTTTGGCTACACCTTC. This codes for CSASSTGRFGYTF.

In nucleotides, the CDR3 is TGTGCCAGCAGTCTTAGACAGGGAAGGTCCTACAATGAGCAGTTCTTC. This encodes CASSLRQGRSYNEQFF. The rearrangement joins TRBV6-5 to TRBJ2-1, with 7 bases lining up with TRBD1. The CDR3 is 16 amino acids. Trimming took 5 bases from V and 1 from J; bases not matched to a gene: 8. The germline V gene encodes CDR1 MNHEY and CDR2 SVGAGI.

The chain links TRBV9 to TRBJ2-5; tentatively, D is TRBD1 or TRBD2 (6 bases each). The V end lost 0 bases, the J end lost 5 bases, and 11 bases lay between the germline ends. The CDR3 is 14 amino acids. Germline V lookup: CDR1 SGDLS, CDR2 YYNGEE. Here the CDR3 DNA reads TGTGCCAGCAGCGTAGCTCAGGGGAGGGAGACCCAGTACTTC. Translation gives CASSVAQGRETQYF.

CDR3 nucleotide sequence: TGTGCCAGCAGTTACTCGGCAAGGCGTTATAGCAATCAGCCCCAGCATTTT. Protein product: CASSYSARRYSNQPQHF. The rearrangement joins TRBV6-2 or TRBV6-3 to TRBJ1-5; no clear D gene. The germline gives CDR1 MNHEY, CDR2 SVGEGT. Trimming cost V 0 bases and J 0 bases, with 12 bases left between them. The CDR3 contains 17 residues.

The chain is built from TRBV12-3 or TRBV12-4 and TRBJ2-1; D perhaps matches TRBD2 (6 bases). This CDR3 has 17 amino acids. Trimming pared 6 bases from V and 6 bases from J, leaving 24 bases between. Here the CDR3 DNA reads TGTGCCAGCAGGGCCGGCGGTTTTGCGGGACCGATCAATGAGCAGTTCTTC. It is translated as CASRAGGFAGPINEQFF.

The rearrangement links TRBV12-3 or TRBV12-4 to TRBJ1-2; no clear D. The ends were cut back, 5 bases at V and 2 bases at J, with 9 bases in the middle. CDR3 length equals 13 residues. CDR3 DNA: TGTGCCAGCAGTCTGGTCCACAACTATGGCTACACCTTC. Protein sequence: CASSLVHNYGYTF.

V gene TRBV12-3 or TRBV12-4 combines with J gene TRBJ1-5; possible D gene TRBD1, 5 bases. The length of the CDR3 is 14 residues. The germline V and J ends were trimmed by 6 bases and 9 bases, with 18 bases remaining between them. CDR3 protein: CASSLDTPLWPQHF. As DNA, the CDR3 is TGTGCCAGCAGCTTGGACACCCCTCTGTGGCCCCAGCATTTT.

This clonotype appeared a few times. This rearrangement joins TRBV5-1 to TRBJ2-2, with TRBD2 identical over 8 bases. With V trimmed by 2 bases and J by 3 bases, 9 bases remained unmatched. This CDR3 region has 17 residues. The V gene's germline CDR1 is SGHRS and CDR2 YFSETQ. The CDR3, as DNA: TGCGCCAGCAGCTTTCCTGGACTAGCCCCGGACACCGGGGAGCTGTTTTTT. Its protein product is CASSFPGLAPDTGELFF.